What follows are 11 T cell receptor beta chains derived from one specimen sequenced in a study of cytomegalovirus exposure and HLA in healthy donors. Primers included in the PCR were 60 Vbeta and 13 Jbeta primers. Data came from immunoSEQ multiplex PCR; TCRdb stores just in-frame clones and leaves some out. Listed are 120,000 to 150,000 clones; 2% to 2.5% falls within the top ten. The sample comprised PBMCs. The receptors were gathered from a woman in her late teens or twenties in good health and CMV-seronegative.

This chain links TRBV5-6 with TRBJ2-1; possibly TRBD2 for D (5 bases). V lost 0 bases, J lost 4 bases, and 14 bases lay in between. The CDR3 totals 16 residues. Germline V gene data show CDR1 as SGHDT and CDR2 as YYEEEE. The CDR3 coding sequence is TGTGCCAGCAGCTTGGCTGGGGAGTCCCTTTACAATGAGCAGTTCTTC. Translated: CASSLAGESLYNEQFF.

The V call is TRBV14, the J call TRBJ2-7; 7 bases map to TRBD1. The germline V gene encodes CDR1 SGHDN and CDR2 FVKESK. The V segment lost 0 bases and the J segment 4 bases; nucleotides outside the gene matches: 9. This CDR3 is built from 16 residues. The DNA for the CDR3 is TGTGCCAGCAGCCAAGATAAAGGCAGGGGGTTTTACGAGCAGTACTTC. This sequence encodes CASSQDKGRGFYEQYF.

The rearrangement links TRBV11-3 to TRBJ2-1; D remains unclear. Germline-derived CDR1 and CDR2 are SGHNT and YENEEA. The CDR3 has 15 residues. V was clipped by 1 base and J by 7 bases, with 14 bases between them. CDR3: CASSLGLIHGNEQFF. CDR3 bases: TGTGCCAGCAGCTTAGGTTTGATCCACGGGAATGAGCAGTTCTTC.

The chain employs TRBV7-2 and TRBJ2-7; tentative D call: TRBD1 (5 bases). This CDR3 region has 14 residues. Germline assignment: CDR1 SGHTA and CDR2 FQGNSA. The V end was cut by 0 bases, the J end by 6 bases, with 12 bases between. DNA of the CDR3: TGTGCCAGCAGCTTAGCCCTGGGCAGGGTCGAGCAGTACTTC. Its protein product is CASSLALGRVEQYF.

V is TRBV19 and J is TRBJ1-1; possibly TRBD1 for D (6 bases). From germline, CDR1 is LNHDA and CDR2 SQIVND (reference sequence). The V end lost 7 bases, the J end lost 1 base, and 19 bases lay between the germline ends. The CDR3 is made up of 16 amino acids. CDR3 DNA: TGTGCCAGTAATTCCCCCTCGACAGGTGGGAACACTGAAGCTTTCTTT. Amino acid sequence: CASNSPSTGGNTEAFF.

The V and J genes are TRBV28 and TRBJ2-7, with 7 bases aligning to TRBD1. The CDR3 spans 16 residues. V was pared by 4 bases and J by 4 bases, with 13 bases of the junction left unmatched. Germline CDR1 is MDHEN and CDR2 is SYDVKM. The CDR3 region is CASSSLLRQGPYEQYV. CDR3 DNA sequence: TGTGCCAGCAGTTCCTTGCTGAGACAGGGTCCGTACGAGCAGTACGTC.

This chain connects TRBV11-2 to TRBJ1-1; the match to TRBD1 covers 7 bases. The germline gives CDR1 SGHAT, CDR2 FQNNGV. With 1 base clipped from V and 0 bases from J, the junction kept 2 bases outside the gene matches. There are 15 residues in the CDR3. CDR3 coding DNA: TGTGCCAGCAGCTTAGGGACAGGCATGAACACTGAAGCTTTCTTT. Translated, it gives CASSLGTGMNTEAFF.

This sequence joins TRBV5-1 and TRBJ1-1; tentatively, D is TRBD1 (6 bases). V was shortened by 0 bases and J by 8 bases, with 11 bases between the two germline ends. CDR1 is SGHRS and CDR2 is YFSETQ in the germline V gene. The CDR3 is made up of 13 amino acids. CDR3 DNA: TGCGCCAGCAGCTTGGGTACAGGGTTCGAAGCTTTCTTT. Translating gives CASSLGTGFEAFF.

J is TRBJ1-4 and V is TRBV6-5; possible D gene TRBD1, 5 bases. The CDR3 contains 15 residues. CDR1 and CDR2 (germline): MNHEY, SVGAGI. Deletions cut 5 bases from V and 7 bases from J, with 17 bases between. CDR3 loop: CASSGRGVDGEKLFF. The CDR3 bases are TGTGCCAGCAGTGGACGGGGGGTTGACGGTGAAAAACTGTTTTTT.

In the case of this clone: This sample also contains other DNA sequences that code for the same CDR3. The genes are TRBV5-1 and TRBJ2-6; D perhaps matches TRBD1 (6 bases). This CDR3 is 19 amino acids long. Germline CDR1 and CDR2: SGHRS and YFSETQ. The V and J ends lost 3 bases and 6 bases respectively, with 25 bases between them. The CDR3 here is CASSSQVQGPRSEANVLTF. Written as DNA, the CDR3 is TGCGCCAGCAGCTCCCAGGTACAGGGACCTAGGAGTGAGGCCAACGTCCTGACTTTC.

The V call is TRBV30, the J call TRBJ2-1, with TRBD2 identical over 12 bases. The CDR3 is 14 amino acids. Trimming cost V 3 bases and J 4 bases; bases outside gene matches: 1. Germline CDR1 GTSNPN, CDR2 SVGIG (reference sequence). The CDR3, as DNA: TGTGCCTGGAGGGGGACTAGCGGGTACAATGAGCAGTTCTTC. It codes for CAWRGTSGYNEQFF.